The rows below give T cell receptor beta chains drawn from one sample of a study of regulatory T cells in long-lasting Graves disease. Using its own MiXCR run on the multiplex PCR reads, TCRdb lists one record per CDR3 protein. The data hold 450,000 to 700,000 distinct CDR3 sequences, with approximately 13% observed a single time. These data also featured in a second study, about T cells in Graves' hyperthyroidism and ophthalmopathy.

Sequenced here: peripheral blood mononuclear cells (PBMCs), sampled at new diagnosis, from a patient treated with antithyroid drugs. Receptors originate from a man aged 25-45 years with Graves disease. The CDR3 runs from the conserved cysteine through the conserved F or W. The order of the fields is V gene, J gene, D gene, clone size, CDR3 length, CDR3 DNA, CDR3 protein. The D gene is left open where the match is weak. Part of the rows lack a size; the others show once, few, many or a class for expanded clones.

v_gene: TRBV18; j_gene: TRBJ1-1; d_gene: TRBD1; abundance: NA; len: 15; CDR3nt: TGTGCCAGCTCTCCATACAGGGGTAGAAAGACTGAAGCTTTCTTT; CDR3aa: CASSPYRGRKTEAFF
v_gene: TRBV5-1; j_gene: TRBJ2-5; d_gene: TRBD1; abundance: NA; len: 15; CDR3nt: TGCACCAGCAGCGACGGACAGGGCTTGACAGAGACCCAGTACTTC; CDR3aa: CTSSDGQGLTETQYF
v_gene: TRBV6-1; j_gene: TRBJ2-2; d_gene: NA; abundance: many; len: 13; CDR3nt: TGCGCCAGCAGTGAAGGGAACACCGGGGAGCTGTTTTTT; CDR3aa: CASSEGNTGELFF
v_gene: TRBV27; j_gene: TRBJ2-6; d_gene: NA; abundance: NA; len: 14; CDR3nt: TGTGCCAGCAGTTTTGCCCTTGGGGCCAACGTCCTGACTTTC; CDR3aa: CASSFALGANVLTF
v_gene: TRBV12-3/TRBV12-4; j_gene: TRBJ1-1; d_gene: TRBD1; abundance: few; len: 15; CDR3nt: TGTGCCAGCACCCAGTCAGGGGGCGCAAACACTGAAGCTTTCTTT; CDR3aa: CASTQSGGANTEAFF
v_gene: TRBV5-6; j_gene: TRBJ2-4; d_gene: TRBD2; abundance: few; len: 18; CDR3nt: TGTGCCAGCAGCTTCGGACTAGCGGGATTTATAGCCAAAAACATTCAGTACTTC; CDR3aa: CASSFGLAGFIAKNIQYF
v_gene: TRBV7-9; j_gene: TRBJ1-5; d_gene: NA; abundance: NA; len: 16; CDR3nt: TGTGCCAGCAGCTTAGCGGCACGACACGGGAATCAGCCCCAGCATTTT; CDR3aa: CASSLAARHGNQPQHF
v_gene: TRBV28; j_gene: TRBJ2-1; d_gene: NA; abundance: many; len: 16; CDR3nt: TGTGCCAGCAGTCAGGCGGTGCCGCCTATCTACAATGAGCAGTTCTTC; CDR3aa: CASSQAVPPIYNEQFF
v_gene: TRBV6-1; j_gene: TRBJ1-5; d_gene: TRBD1; abundance: many; len: 15; CDR3nt: TGTGCCAGCAGCCGCGACAGGGGGAAGTGGCAGCCCCAGCATTTT; CDR3aa: CASSRDRGKWQPQHF
v_gene: TRBV20-1; j_gene: TRBJ1-3; d_gene: NA; abundance: few; len: 13; CDR3nt: TGCAGTGCTAGAGAAGGGGCAGGAAACACCATATATTTT; CDR3aa: CSAREGAGNTIYF
v_gene: TRBV7-2; j_gene: TRBJ2-2; d_gene: NA; abundance: many; len: 16; CDR3nt: TGTGCCAGCAGCTTAGTCGCAGCCCCGAACACCGGGGAGCTGTTTTTT; CDR3aa: CASSLVAAPNTGELFF
v_gene: TRBV7-8; j_gene: TRBJ2-1; d_gene: TRBD2; abundance: NA; len: 20; CDR3nt: TGTGCCAGCAGCTTTAACTCTGGACTAGCGGGAGGGCCCGTGGTTGGTGAGCAGTTCTTC; CDR3aa: CASSFNSGLAGGPVVGEQFF
v_gene: TRBV6-2/TRBV6-3; j_gene: TRBJ1-2; d_gene: NA; abundance: NA; len: 13; CDR3nt: TGTGCCAGCAGTTATGCCAGGGAGTGGGGCTACACCTTC; CDR3aa: CASSYAREWGYTF
v_gene: TRBV24-1; j_gene: TRBJ1-5; d_gene: NA; abundance: NA; len: 14; CDR3nt: TGTGCCACCAGTGGTGTGGGGGCTGGTCAGCCCCAGCATTTT; CDR3aa: CATSGVGAGQPQHF
v_gene: TRBV11-1; j_gene: TRBJ2-2; d_gene: NA; abundance: many; len: 17; CDR3nt: TGTGCCAGCAGCTTAGAGCGCCGCAGGTTGAACACCGGGGAGCTGTTTTTT; CDR3aa: CASSLERRRLNTGELFF
v_gene: TRBV30; j_gene: TRBJ2-7; d_gene: NA; abundance: few; len: 16; CDR3nt: TGTGCCTGCTTGGACTGGAGGGGGCCCCGCACCTACGAGCAGTACTTC; CDR3aa: CACLDWRGPRTYEQYF
v_gene: TRBV3-1; j_gene: TRBJ2-7; d_gene: TRBD2; abundance: NA; len: 13; CDR3nt: TGTGCCAGCAGCCACCGGGAGGGCCGAGAGCAGTACTTC; CDR3aa: CASSHREGREQYF
v_gene: TRBV6-1; j_gene: TRBJ2-7; d_gene: NA; abundance: many; len: 16; CDR3nt: TGTGCCAGCAGATCAGGGTCTACTGCATTCTCCTACGAGCAGTACTTC; CDR3aa: CASRSGSTAFSYEQYF
v_gene: TRBV12-5; j_gene: TRBJ2-2; d_gene: TRBD1; abundance: many; len: 15; CDR3nt: TGTGCTAGTGGCCGGATCGGACAGGCTACCGGGGAGCTGTTTTTT; CDR3aa: CASGRIGQATGELFF
v_gene: TRBV28; j_gene: TRBJ2-5; d_gene: NA; abundance: NA; len: 14; CDR3nt: TGTGCCAGCAGTTTACGGGGCTCCCCAGAGACCCAGTACTTC; CDR3aa: CASSLRGSPETQYF
v_gene: TRBV20-1; j_gene: TRBJ2-1; d_gene: NA; abundance: many; len: 16; CDR3nt: TGCAGTGCTAACTTACGAGGGGGGTTCTCCTACAATGAGCAGTTCTTC; CDR3aa: CSANLRGGFSYNEQFF
v_gene: TRBV9; j_gene: TRBJ2-5; d_gene: NA; abundance: NA; len: 13; CDR3nt: TGTGCCAGCAGCGTAGAGATGCAAGAGACCCAGTACTTC; CDR3aa: CASSVEMQETQYF
v_gene: TRBV3-1; j_gene: TRBJ1-4; d_gene: NA; abundance: few; len: 15; CDR3nt: TGTGCCAGCAGCGGGCGAGGAGGTCGGGGTGAAAAACTGTTTTTT; CDR3aa: CASSGRGGRGEKLFF
v_gene: TRBV27; j_gene: TRBJ2-7; d_gene: NA; abundance: many; len: 11; CDR3nt: TGTGCCAGCAGACGAGGGGACGAGCAGTACTTC; CDR3aa: CASRRGDEQYF
v_gene: TRBV20-1; j_gene: TRBJ2-1; d_gene: TRBD2; abundance: NA; len: 18; CDR3nt: TGCAGTGCTAGCGCCAAGACCCTAGCGGTGCGCTCCTACAATGAGCAGTTCTTC; CDR3aa: CSASAKTLAVRSYNEQFF
v_gene: TRBV9; j_gene: TRBJ2-1; d_gene: NA; abundance: NA; len: 14; CDR3nt: TGTGCCAGCAGCGTCCTTGGCCTAAACAATGAGCAGTTCTTC; CDR3aa: CASSVLGLNNEQFF
v_gene: TRBV6-2/TRBV6-3; j_gene: TRBJ2-7; d_gene: NA; abundance: NA; len: 13; CDR3nt: TGTGCCAGCAGCCCCTCTCCCCGCTACGAGCAGTACTTC; CDR3aa: CASSPSPRYEQYF
v_gene: TRBV5-1; j_gene: TRBJ1-2; d_gene: NA; abundance: many; len: 15; CDR3nt: TGCGCCAGCAGCATTTTAGGGTGGAAAGACTATGGCTACACCTTC; CDR3aa: CASSILGWKDYGYTF
v_gene: TRBV6-1; j_gene: TRBJ1-1; d_gene: NA; abundance: many; len: 16; CDR3nt: TGTGCCAGCAGCTTACCCTCCAGGGGAAAGAACACTGAAGCTTTCTTT; CDR3aa: CASSLPSRGKNTEAFF
v_gene: TRBV25-1; j_gene: TRBJ2-2; d_gene: NA; abundance: few; len: 16; CDR3nt: TGTGCCAGCAGTGACACGGACCTAGAATACACCGGGGAGCTGTTTTTT; CDR3aa: CASSDTDLEYTGELFF
v_gene: TRBV10-3; j_gene: TRBJ1-6; d_gene: TRBD1; abundance: NA; len: 14; CDR3nt: TGTGCCAGCACCGGGACAGGCGAAAATTCACCCCTCCACTTT; CDR3aa: CASTGTGENSPLHF
v_gene: TRBV7-9; j_gene: TRBJ2-1; d_gene: NA; abundance: few; len: 15; CDR3nt: TGTGCCAGCAGACAACCTAGGGGGGGGGTCCATGAGCAGTTCTTC; CDR3aa: CASRQPRGGVHEQFF
v_gene: TRBV6-1; j_gene: TRBJ2-1; d_gene: NA; abundance: many; len: 12; CDR3nt: TGTGCCAGCACGAACAGTAAAAATGAGCAGTTCTTC; CDR3aa: CASTNSKNEQFF
v_gene: TRBV2; j_gene: TRBJ2-7; d_gene: TRBD2; abundance: many; len: 15; CDR3nt: TGTGCCAGCAGTGAAGCGGGACTAGGGTCGAACGAGCAGTACTTC; CDR3aa: CASSEAGLGSNEQYF
v_gene: TRBV7-9; j_gene: TRBJ1-2; d_gene: NA; abundance: NA; len: 13; CDR3nt: TGTGCCAGCAGCTTAGACAGGATCTATGGCTACACCTTC; CDR3aa: CASSLDRIYGYTF
v_gene: TRBV27; j_gene: TRBJ2-7; d_gene: TRBD1; abundance: many; len: 14; CDR3nt: TGTGCCAGCAGTTTAGTGACAGGGGGGGACGAGCAGTACTTC; CDR3aa: CASSLVTGGDEQYF
v_gene: TRBV29-1; j_gene: TRBJ2-7; d_gene: TRBD1; abundance: NA; len: 12; CDR3nt: TGCAGCGGAGGACAGGACTCCTACGAGCAGTACTTC; CDR3aa: CSGGQDSYEQYF
v_gene: TRBV6-1; j_gene: TRBJ2-5; d_gene: TRBD2; abundance: many; len: 14; CDR3nt: TGTGCCAGTACCTCGGGACTATGGATGGAGACCCAGTACTTC; CDR3aa: CASTSGLWMETQYF
v_gene: TRBV28; j_gene: TRBJ2-6; d_gene: TRBD1; abundance: many; len: 15; CDR3nt: TGTGCCAGCAGAACTACAGGGGCCGGGGCCAACGTCCTGACTTTC; CDR3aa: CASRTTGAGANVLTF
v_gene: TRBV7-2; j_gene: TRBJ2-1; d_gene: NA; abundance: NA; len: 13; CDR3nt: TGTGCCAGCAGCTTATATAACTTGAATGAGCAGTTCTTC; CDR3aa: CASSLYNLNEQFF
v_gene: TRBV4-1; j_gene: TRBJ2-2; d_gene: TRBD2; abundance: NA; len: 16; CDR3nt: TGCGCCAGCAGCCAAAGGGTGGGAGGGCTAACCGGGGAGCTGTTTTTT; CDR3aa: CASSQRVGGLTGELFF
v_gene: TRBV18; j_gene: TRBJ2-1; d_gene: TRBD2; abundance: few; len: 16; CDR3nt: TGTGCCAGCTCCTGGACTAGCGGGAGGGCCGGGAATGAGCAGTTCTTC; CDR3aa: CASSWTSGRAGNEQFF
v_gene: TRBV5-5; j_gene: TRBJ1-1; d_gene: TRBD1; abundance: NA; len: 17; CDR3nt: TGTGCCAGCAGCCTATACCCCGGGACAGGGAGGAACACTGAAGCTTTCTTT; CDR3aa: CASSLYPGTGRNTEAFF
v_gene: TRBV7-2; j_gene: TRBJ1-2; d_gene: TRBD1; abundance: NA; len: 14; CDR3nt: TGTGCCAGCAGCTTAAGGACAGGCCCGGGAGGCTACACCTTC; CDR3aa: CASSLRTGPGGYTF
v_gene: TRBV9; j_gene: TRBJ1-1; d_gene: NA; abundance: many; len: 15; CDR3nt: TGTGCCAGCAGCGTAGATCCGGGGATGAACACTGAAGCTTTCTTT; CDR3aa: CASSVDPGMNTEAFF
v_gene: TRBV28; j_gene: TRBJ1-5; d_gene: NA; abundance: many; len: 17; CDR3nt: TGTGCCAGCACCAAGCGGACAAGCAGCCTCTTCAATCAGCCCCAGCATTTT; CDR3aa: CASTKRTSSLFNQPQHF
v_gene: TRBV5-1; j_gene: TRBJ2-7; d_gene: NA; abundance: many; len: 12; CDR3nt: TGCGCCAGCAGGGACCGAGGATACGAGCAGTACTTC; CDR3aa: CASRDRGYEQYF
v_gene: TRBV11-2; j_gene: TRBJ2-3; d_gene: NA; abundance: many; len: 17; CDR3nt: TGTGCCAGCAGCCGAACCCCGACGGTGAGACGCACAGATACGCAGTATTTT; CDR3aa: CASSRTPTVRRTDTQYF
v_gene: TRBV7-6; j_gene: TRBJ1-1; d_gene: NA; abundance: NA; len: 14; CDR3nt: TGTGCCAGCAGCTTAGCAGGGACCTACACTGAAGCTTTCTTT; CDR3aa: CASSLAGTYTEAFF
v_gene: TRBV29-1; j_gene: TRBJ2-7; d_gene: NA; abundance: few; len: 10; CDR3nt: TGCAGCGTTGGGGGCCGAGAGCAGTACTTC; CDR3aa: CSVGGREQYF
v_gene: TRBV27; j_gene: TRBJ1-1; d_gene: TRBD1; abundance: many; len: 15; CDR3nt: TGTGCCAGCAGTTTGACAGGGTGGGCGAACACTGAAGCTTTCTTT; CDR3aa: CASSLTGWANTEAFF
v_gene: TRBV5-6; j_gene: TRBJ2-1; d_gene: NA; abundance: NA; len: 15; CDR3nt: TGTGCCAGCAGTAAACCCAGGGGCAGGGTGGATGAGCAGTTCTTC; CDR3aa: CASSKPRGRVDEQFF
v_gene: TRBV11-2; j_gene: TRBJ1-1; d_gene: TRBD1; abundance: few; len: 16; CDR3nt: TGTGCCAGCAGCTCGCTGACAGGGGGCGTCGGCACTGAAGCTTTCTTT; CDR3aa: CASSSLTGGVGTEAFF
v_gene: TRBV7-4; j_gene: TRBJ1-5; d_gene: NA; abundance: many; len: 14; CDR3nt: TGTGCCAGCAGCTTCGACCTGTTCACCCAGCCCCAGCATTTT; CDR3aa: CASSFDLFTQPQHF
v_gene: TRBV12-3/TRBV12-4; j_gene: TRBJ1-1; d_gene: TRBD1; abundance: few; len: 16; CDR3nt: TGTGCCAGCAGTTTGAACCCCGGACAGGGGAGAGTTGAAGCTTTCTTT; CDR3aa: CASSLNPGQGRVEAFF
v_gene: TRBV5-1; j_gene: TRBJ2-1; d_gene: NA; abundance: many; len: 16; CDR3nt: TGCGCCAGCAGCTTGGGGTCCCTCGCGGCCTACAATGAGCAGTTCTTC; CDR3aa: CASSLGSLAAYNEQFF
v_gene: TRBV11-2; j_gene: TRBJ2-6; d_gene: NA; abundance: NA; len: 16; CDR3nt: TGTGCCAGCAGCTTTGGAGGGGGCTATGGGGCCAACGTCCTGACTTTC; CDR3aa: CASSFGGGYGANVLTF
v_gene: TRBV27; j_gene: TRBJ1-5; d_gene: TRBD1; abundance: many; len: 16; CDR3nt: TGTGCCAGCAGTTCCTTCCTCGACAGGGGGAATCAGCCCCAGCATTTT; CDR3aa: CASSSFLDRGNQPQHF
v_gene: TRBV25-1; j_gene: TRBJ2-7; d_gene: NA; abundance: many; len: 15; CDR3nt: TGTGCCAGCAGTGATCAACAGGGAGGATTTTACGAGCAGTACTTC; CDR3aa: CASSDQQGGFYEQYF
v_gene: TRBV18; j_gene: TRBJ2-3; d_gene: NA; abundance: many; len: 14; CDR3nt: TGTGCCAGCTCACCGGCAGAAGGCACAGATACGCAGTATTTT; CDR3aa: CASSPAEGTDTQYF